This TCR beta chain was captured in a study of somatic mutations in cytotoxic T cells in rheumatoid arthritis. General study points: The antigen targets of the expanded CD8+ clones lacked identification.

With regard to this clone: The antigen is unknown.

Per germline, CDR1 SGHRS and CDR2 YFSETQ. The CDR3 spans 12 residues. V shed 3 bases and J shed 7 bases, with 8 bases lying between them. Profiling relied on immunoSEQ multiplex PCR, and the TCRdb table lists in-frame clones only, not all of them. The table shows 6,000 to 7,000 clones, with around 68% occurring only once. The clonotype originates from a woman aged 50 to 60 in good health. The chain combines TRBV5-1 with TRBJ2-1; tentative D call: TRBD1 (5 bases). Material for sequencing was CD8+ T cells sorted from blood. The CDR3: CASSSRQNEQFF. The CDR3 DNA reads TGCGCCAGCAGCTCCAGACAGAATGAGCAGTTCTTC.